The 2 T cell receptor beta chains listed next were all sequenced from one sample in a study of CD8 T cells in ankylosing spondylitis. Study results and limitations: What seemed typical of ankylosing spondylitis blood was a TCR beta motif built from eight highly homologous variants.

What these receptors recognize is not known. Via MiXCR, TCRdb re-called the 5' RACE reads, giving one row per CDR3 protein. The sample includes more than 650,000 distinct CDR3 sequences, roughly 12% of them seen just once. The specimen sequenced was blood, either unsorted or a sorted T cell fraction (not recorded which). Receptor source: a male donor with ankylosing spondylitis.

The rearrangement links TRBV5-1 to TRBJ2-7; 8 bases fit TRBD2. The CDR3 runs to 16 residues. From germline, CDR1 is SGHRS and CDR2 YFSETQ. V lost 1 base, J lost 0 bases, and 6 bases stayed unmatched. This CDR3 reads CASSLFGSGDSYEQYF. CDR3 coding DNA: TGCGCCAGCAGCTTGTTTGGTAGCGGGGACTCCTACGAGCAGTACTTC.

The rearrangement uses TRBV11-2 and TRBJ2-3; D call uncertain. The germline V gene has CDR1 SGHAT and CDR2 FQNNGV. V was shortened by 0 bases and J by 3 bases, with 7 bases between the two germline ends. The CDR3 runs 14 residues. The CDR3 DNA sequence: TGTGCCAGCAGCTTAGAATCTAGTACAGATACGCAGTATTTT. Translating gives CASSLESSTDTQYF.